One and the same sample provided the 9 T cell receptor beta chains below, sequenced in a study of T-cell reconstitution after alpha-beta-depleted transplantation in children. Unique molecular identifiers featured in how the TCRbeta library was prepared. TCRdb itself ran the PCR reads through MiXCR, one entry per CDR3 protein. The sample lists almost 600,000 distinct CDR3 sequences; 27% were seen once. The source was PBMCs, collected before TCRalphabeta/CD19-depleted stem cell transplant. These receptors came from a boy in the first two years of life with Wiskott-Aldrich syndrome, due to receive a stem cell transplant.

The chain recombines TRBV7-3 with TRBJ2-7; no definite D call. Germline assignment: CDR1 SGHTA and CDR2 FQGTGA. V lost 2 bases and J 0 bases, leaving 8 bases between the germline ends. The CDR3 totals 14 residues. The CDR3 loop reads CASSLGPNSYEQYF. The CDR3 nucleotides are TGTGCCAGCAGCTTAGGACCAAACTCCTACGAGCAGTACTTC. The complete variable domain, with remaining parts taken from reference TRBV7-3 and TRBJ2-7, reads GAGVSQTPSNKVTEKGKYVELRCDPISGHTALYWYRQSLGQGPEFLIYFQGTGAADDSGLPNDRFFAVRPEGSVSTLKIQRTERGDSAVYLCASSLGPNSYEQYFGPGTRLTVT.

In its sample, this clonotype was seen a few times. The gene calls are TRBV10-3 and TRBJ2-2; TRBD2 matches 7 bases. The V gene end was trimmed by 3 bases and the J gene end by 6 bases; junction bases not matched to a gene: 7. This CDR3 is built from 15 residues. Germline V lookup: CDR1 ENHRY, CDR2 SYGVKD. CDR3 nucleotides: TGTGCCATCAGTGATCTTGGACTAGGGGCCGGGGAGCTGTTTTTT. Protein: CAISDLGLGAGELFF.

The V call is TRBV20-1, the J call TRBJ2-2, with unresolved D. CDR3 size: 13 residues. V lost 3 bases and J 1 base, leaving 6 bases between the germline ends. The germline V gene has CDR1 DFQATT and CDR2 SNEGSKA (reference sequence). CDR3 in amino acids: CSASKGNTGELFF. CDR3 coding DNA: TGCAGTGCTAGTAAAGGGAACACCGGGGAGCTGTTTTTT.

The chain joins TRBV6-2 or TRBV6-3 to TRBJ2-7, with TRBD2 matching 13 bases. The length of the CDR3 is 15 residues. The V segment lost 4 bases and the J segment 4 bases; nucleotides outside the gene matches: 4. CDR1 and CDR2 from the germline V gene are MNHEY and SVGEGT. The CDR3 is CASSSTSGRLYEQYF. CDR3 DNA sequence: TGTGCCAGCAGTTCGACTAGCGGGAGGTTATACGAGCAGTACTTC.

The chain employs TRBV2 and TRBJ2-2; TRBD1 or TRBD2 may be the D gene (5 bases each). V lost 6 bases and J lost 0, with 11 bases in between. Germline V gene sequence: CDR1 SNHLY, CDR2 FYNNEI. The CDR3 is 15 amino acids. The CDR3 is CASRGPAANTGELFF. CDR3 bases: TGTGCCAGCAGGGGACCAGCAGCGAACACCGGGGAGCTGTTTTTT.

This clonotype has just a few counts. The V and J genes are TRBV7-8 and TRBJ2-3; D ambiguous. CDR3 size: 16 residues. Germline loops: CDR1 SGHVS, CDR2 FQNEAQ. The V end lost 3 bases, the J end lost 7 bases, and 20 bases lay between the germline ends. Written as DNA, the CDR3 is TGTGCCAGCAGCTTGTTTAGAGGCTCCACCGCACATACGCAGTATTTT. Its translation is CASSLFRGSTAHTQYF.

The chain has TRBV7-9 and TRBJ2-5; D could derive from TRBD1 or TRBD2 (7 bases each). Germline V CDR1 and CDR2: SEHNR, FQNEAQ (reference sequence). V lost 5 bases to trimming and J lost 4 bases, with 23 bases between them. The CDR3 covers 17 residues. CDR3 sequence reads: CASSPKGAGTNPETQYF. Here the CDR3 DNA reads TGTGCCAGCAGCCCTAAGGGGGCCGGGACTAACCCAGAGACCCAGTACTTC.

The chain combines TRBV5-1 with TRBJ1-1; 7 bases are shared with TRBD1. CDR1 is SGHRS and CDR2 is YFSETQ in the germline V gene. The J segment lost 3 bases and the V segment lost 4 bases, leaving 9 bases of the junction unmatched. The CDR3 is made up of 15 amino acids. CDR3 coding DNA: TGCGCCAGCAGCGGAAGGACAGGTGGGGACACTGAAGCTTTCTTT. It translates to CASSGRTGGDTEAFF.

This clonotype was seen a few times. The chain is built from TRBV20-1 and TRBJ2-3; 13 bases are a match to TRBD2. The CDR3 runs to 19 residues. V shed 2 bases and J 4 bases; nucleotides not matched to a gene: 15. CDR1 and CDR2 (germline): DFQATT, SNEGSKA (reference sequence). The CDR3 is CSARRPLKLAGGPADTQYF. CDR3 nucleotides: TGCAGTGCTAGAAGACCTCTCAAACTAGCGGGAGGGCCGGCAGATACGCAGTATTTT.